This entry concerns a single TCR beta chain. The data belong to a study of blood T cell repertoires in COVID-19. Data came from immunoSEQ multiplex PCR; TCRdb stores just in-frame clones and leaves some out. The sample holds 200,000 or so clones, about 83% seen once. Germline V CDR1 and CDR2: SQVTM, ANQGSEA. V lost 6 bases, J lost 8 bases, and 13 bases lay in between. CDR3 size: 12 residues. Sequencing used peripheral blood. This receptor was taken from a woman between 65 and 79 years old with active or convalescent COVID-19. V is TRBV29-1 and J is TRBJ1-4, with a possible D match to TRBD1 (6 bases). The DNA of the CDR3 is TGCAGCGTCGGACAGCCGGGGGAAAAACTGTTTTTT. Amino acid sequence: CSVGQPGEKLFF.